These T cell receptor beta chains were read from a single sample in a study of blood T cell repertoires in COVID-19. Sequenced by immunoSEQ multiplex PCR; TCRdb stores in-frame clones only, minus some. The sample lists about 180,000 clones; approximately 80% were seen once. Sequenced: PBMCs or T cells enriched from blood (not recorded which). The receptors originated from a man aged 55 to 69 who had been exposed to COVID-19. Each CDR3 is given without its conserved first and last residue.

j_call v_call cdr3_aa
TRBJ2-3 TRBV30 AWRLAGGADTQY
TRBJ2-5 TRBV7-9 ASSLELTSGGEETQY
TRBJ2-3 TRBV7-8 ASSFGPGAASTDTQY
TRBJ2-1 TRBV9 ASSVGGSGSAYNEQF
TRBJ1-3 TRBV9 ASSGQLSGNTIY
TRBJ1-2 TRBV28 ASGGWDYGYT
TRBJ1-5 TRBV28 ASSLVLESQPQH
TRBJ2-5 TRBV7-2 ASSLVRGFGETQY
TRBJ2-7 TRBV6-5 ASSYFPAGGGDEQY
TRBJ2-3 TRBV24-1 ATSDLFGESTDTQY
TRBJ2-1 TRBV6-4 ASSPTSGSYNEQF
TRBJ2-4 TRBV27 ASRYRGRNIQY
TRBJ2-3 TRBV27 ASSTGGLVGTDTQY